The present T cell receptor beta chain was sequenced within a study of regulatory dendritic cells for organ transplantation (dated by TCRdb to about 2017). With regard to the full study: The TCRbeta repertoires of sorted naive and memory CD4+ and CD8+ T cells were sequenced before and after allostimulation with regulatory or mature dendritic cells. The study at large found these results: Among the resting subsets, memory CD8+ T cells contained the most alloreactive TCR clonotypes. Naive CD4+ and CD8+ T cells showed highly diverse repertoires, whereas memory cells were less diverse and memory CD8+ cells were the most oligoclonal. Only a couple of subjects were sequenced, and the authors noted considerable between-individual heterogeneity in the alloreactive memory CD8+ T cell pool. Expansion of memory CD8+ clones was induced by allostimulation in both subjects, but more limited expansion appeared to be induced by regulatory dendritic cells than by mature dendritic cells.

Multiplexed two-step PCR with Vbeta-specific forward primers and Jbeta-specific reverse primers was used to amplify TCRbeta CDR3 regions. The TCRbeta libraries were sequenced on an Illumina instrument via the immunoSEQ service. In the source study's methods: IMGT annotation was used to assign V, D and J genes, and synthetic CDR3 analogues were used to correct the counts for multiplex PCR bias. Repertoire clonality was computed in the immunoSEQ Analyzer as one minus normalized Shannon entropy. Whether a clone counted as expanded was decided by Fisher's exact test with Benjamini-Hochberg false discovery rate control and a two-tailed cutoff of P<0.01. Not all clones reach the TCRdb copy of this immuneACCESS table, which keeps in-frame sequences only. Checked studies attribute under half of the gap to unresolved V genes and leave the rest unexplained. From that table come the V and J calls and clone size; the DNA was used to work out D and trimming. The sample profile shows some 29,000 clones; 80% to 85% of them were found once. The ten largest account for less than 0.11% of the sample.

Naive T cells were sorted as CD45RA+ and memory T cells as CD45RO+ CD4+ or CD8+ cells by FACS. Two healthy control subjects provided the T cells used for TCR sequencing. Unstimulated sorted T cell subsets served as baseline controls for the mixed lymphocyte reactions. Genomic DNA was extracted with the Qiagen DNeasy Blood & Tissue Kit. The CDR3 numbers 17 residues from cysteine through phenylalanine. Only the CDR3 part of the read is kept: 51 bases, read in frame from the first base. Looking up the germline V gene (reference sequence) yields CDR1 SGHNT and CDR2 YYREEE. The germline V end is reduced by 3 bases and the J end by 4 bases; junction bases left unmatched: 12. In the case of this clone: Which antigen it targets is not known. There are no base qualities to consult, and no much larger clone falls within one base.

This clonotype originated in a human donor in good health. Sequencing was performed on naive CD4+ T cells from blood. The sample's cell subset or site label, decoded: CD45RA+ naive T cells. In this chain, TRBV5-4 is recombined with TRBJ2-3; TRBD2 agrees with 9 junctional bases. The DNA is as follows: TGTGCCAGCAGCTCGGGGGGTTCAGCGGGGGGACCAGATACGCAGTATTTT. Its protein product is CASSSGGSAGGPDTQYF.